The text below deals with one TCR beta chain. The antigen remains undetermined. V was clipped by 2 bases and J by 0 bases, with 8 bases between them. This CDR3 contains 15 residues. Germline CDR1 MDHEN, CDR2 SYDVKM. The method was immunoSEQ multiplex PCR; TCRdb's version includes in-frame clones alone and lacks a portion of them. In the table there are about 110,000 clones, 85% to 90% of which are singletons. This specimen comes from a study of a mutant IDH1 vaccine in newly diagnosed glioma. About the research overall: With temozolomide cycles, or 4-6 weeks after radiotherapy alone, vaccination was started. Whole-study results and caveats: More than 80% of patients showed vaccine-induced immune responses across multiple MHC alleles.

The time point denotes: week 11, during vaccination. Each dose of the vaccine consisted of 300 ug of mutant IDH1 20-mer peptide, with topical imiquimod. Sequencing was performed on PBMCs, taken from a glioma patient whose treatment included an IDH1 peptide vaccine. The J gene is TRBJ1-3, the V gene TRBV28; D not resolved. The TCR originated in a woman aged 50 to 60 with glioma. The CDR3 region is CASSLALISGNTIYF. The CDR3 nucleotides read TGTGCCAGCAGTTTAGCCCTGATCTCTGGAAACACCATATATTTT.